The 28 T cell receptor beta chains reported below all come from one sample, sequenced in a study of blood T cell repertoires in COVID-19 (dated by TCRdb to about 2020). Library creation used the immunoSEQ multiplex PCR assay. Here the immuneACCESS table is served through TCRdb, limited to in-frame sequences with V and J called. Missing clones are a known gap in these copies; in checked studies unresolved V genes cover under half, and the rest lacks a known reason. Counted in this sample were some 520,000 clones; approximately 92% of them appeared once. About 0.91% of the sample is held by the ten biggest clonotypes. Sequencing used peripheral blood. The receptors originated from a man aged 18 to 30 with COVID-19, enrolled during active disease.

The chain couples TRBV11-2 to TRBJ2-7; tentative D call: TRBD1 (7 bases). The CDR3 runs to 12 residues. Germline values: CDR1 SGHAT, CDR2 FQNNGV. V dropped 5 bases and J dropped 9 bases, with 14 bases sitting between them. As DNA, the CDR3 is TGTGCCAGCAGCGTTGACAGGGAGGCGCAGTACTTC. Amino acid sequence: CASSVDREAQYF.

CDR3 loop: CASRTVDWGDEKLFF. CDR3 nucleotide sequence: TGTGCCAGCAGGACGGTTGATTGGGGGGATGAAAAACTGTTTTTT. The rearrangement joins TRBV6-4 to TRBJ1-4; tentatively, D is TRBD1 (5 bases). The germline V gene has CDR1 MRHNA and CDR2 SNTAGT. The ends were cut back, 6 bases at V and 6 bases at J, with 17 bases in the middle. This CDR3 comprises 15 residues.

The chain combines TRBV19 with TRBJ1-1; 7 bases are shared with TRBD1. The V gene's germline CDR1 is LNHDA and CDR2 SQIVND (reference sequence). The V segment lost 4 bases and the J segment 2 bases; nucleotides outside the gene matches: 7. This CDR3 comprises 15 residues. CDR3 sequence (DNA): TGTGCCAGTAGTAACCCGGACAGGACCAACACTGAAGCTTTCTTT. It specifies CASSNPDRTNTEAFF. Combining the CDR3 with reference TRBV19 and TRBJ1-1 gives the whole variable domain DGGITQSPKYLFRKEGQNVTLSCEQNLNHDAMYWYRQDPGQGLRLIYYSQIVNDFQKGDIAEGYSVSREKKESFPLTVTSAQKNPTAFYLCASSNPDRTNTEAFFGQGTRLTVV.

V and J are TRBV6-1 and TRBJ2-1; no definite D call. Trimming removed 1 base from V and 8 bases from J, with 3 bases in between. From germline, CDR1 is MNHNS and CDR2 SASEGT. CDR3 size: 11 residues. The CDR3 nucleotides are TGTGCCAGCAGTGAAGTCTATGAGCAGTTCTTC. Encoded protein: CASSEVYEQFF.

The chain couples TRBV27 to TRBJ1-5; TRBD1 matches 9 bases. Unmatched junction bases numbered 10, after V lost 8 bases and J lost 5 bases. The CDR3 is made up of 15 amino acids. Germline assignment: CDR1 MNHEY and CDR2 SMNVEV (reference sequence). The CDR3 sequence: CASSLGQGSDQPQHF. The CDR3 bases are TGTGCCAGCTCCCTGGGACAGGGAAGCGATCAGCCCCAGCATTTT.

To note about this clone: The sample contains more than one DNA sequence encoding this CDR3. This chain joins TRBV19 and TRBJ1-5; no clear D gene. The germline gives CDR1 LNHDA, CDR2 SQIVND (reference sequence). This CDR3 region has 15 residues. The V and J ends lost 2 bases and 4 bases respectively, with 12 bases between them. Here the CDR3 DNA reads TGTGCCAGTAGTATAATGGGCGGAGGGAATCAGCCCCAGCATTTT. Its translation: CASSIMGGGNQPQHF.

The chain has TRBV28 and TRBJ1-2; TRBD1 might be the D (5 bases). The CDR3 has 14 residues. In germline, CDR1 is MDHEN, CDR2 SYDVKM. V lost 3 bases, J lost 8 bases, and 16 bases lay in between. CDR3 in amino acids: CASSFIDSAQGYTF. CDR3 nucleotides: TGTGCCAGCAGTTTTATTGACAGTGCCCAAGGCTACACCTTC.

A note on this clone: This sample includes further DNA sequences coding for the same CDR3. The rearrangement links TRBV10-3 to TRBJ2-7, with 11 bases fitting TRBD2. The J segment lost 4 bases and the V segment lost 0 bases, leaving 5 bases of the junction unmatched. Germline-derived CDR1 and CDR2 are ENHRY and SYGVKD. The CDR3 sequence is 16 residues long. The CDR3 DNA reads TGTGCCATCAGTGAGTCATTAGCGGGGGGGCCGTACGAGCAGTACTTC. Translated: CAISESLAGGPYEQYF.

This sequence joins TRBV5-5 and TRBJ2-1, with D tentatively TRBD1 (7 bases). CDR1 SGHKS and CDR2 YYEKEE come from the germline V gene (reference sequence). The V end lost 4 bases, the J end lost 4 bases, and 21 bases lay between the germline ends. CDR3 length: 17 amino acids. The DNA of the CDR3 is TGTGCCAGCAGCATGGACAGGACCTTAGCGGTTTACAATGAGCAGTTCTTC. It specifies CASSMDRTLAVYNEQFF.

The rearrangement joins TRBV18 to TRBJ2-2, with a weak D call TRBD1 (5 bases). CDR1 KGHSH and CDR2 LQKENI come from the germline V gene. The V end was cut by 3 bases, the J end by 3 bases, with 8 bases between. The CDR3 is 14 amino acids. The CDR3 DNA sequence: TGTGCCAGCTCACCCCAAGGGGACACCGGGGAGCTGTTTTTT. Translating gives CASSPQGDTGELFF. The entire variable domain, with the rest obtained from reference TRBV18 and TRBJ2-2, is as follows: NAGVMQNPRHLVRRRGQEARLRCSPMKGHSHVYWYRQLPEEGLKFMVYLQKENIIDESGMPKERFSAEFPKEGPSILRIQQVVRGDSAAYFCASSPQGDTGELFFGEGSRLTVL.

The chain uses TRBV24-1 and TRBJ1-1; weak D call: TRBD1 (5 bases). The germline CDR1 and CDR2 sequences are KGHDR and SFDVKD. CDR3 length equals 12 residues. The V end lost 2 bases, the J end lost 8 bases, and 8 bases lay between the germline ends. In DNA form, the CDR3 reads TGTGCCACCAGTGATTCCCAGGGAGAAGCTTTCTTT. Its protein product is CATSDSQGEAFF.

The chain combines TRBV15 with TRBJ2-7; 8 bases fit TRBD2. Trimming took 0 bases from V and 5 from J; bases not matched to a gene: 9. Germline-derived CDR1 and CDR2 are LNHNV and YYDKDF (reference sequence). There are 16 residues in the CDR3. CDR3 in amino acids: CATSRDLSGGENEQYF. As DNA, the CDR3 is TGTGCCACCAGCAGAGATCTCAGCGGGGGAGAGAACGAGCAGTACTTC.

The chain joins TRBV28 to TRBJ2-2, with 8 bases lining up with TRBD2. The CDR3 sequence is 17 residues long. V shed 2 bases, J shed 5 bases, and the junction held 10 bases outside the gene matches. Germline values: CDR1 MDHEN, CDR2 SYDVKM. In DNA, the CDR3 is TGTGCCAGCAGTTTAGTCAGCGGGAGAGGGTTGACCGGGGAGCTGTTTTTT. Protein sequence: CASSLVSGRGLTGELFF.

With regard to this clone: The same CDR3 is also encoded by other DNA sequences in this sample. This chain uses TRBV7-9 with TRBJ2-1; TRBD2 aligns across 8 bases. Germline trimming cut 5 bases from V and 0 bases from J; bases unmatched to any gene: 3. Germline V gene lookup returns CDR1 SEHNR and CDR2 FQNEAQ (reference sequence). This CDR3 contains 15 residues. CDR3 in amino acids: CASSPSGSSYNEQFF. CDR3 DNA sequence: TGTGCCAGCAGCCCAAGCGGGAGCTCCTACAATGAGCAGTTCTTC.

The V call is TRBV11-2, the J call TRBJ2-5, with 11 bases fitting TRBD1. The J segment lost 5 bases and the V segment lost 1 base, leaving 9 bases of the junction unmatched. Germline CDR1 is SGHAT and CDR2 is FQNNGV. CDR3 length: 17 residues. The CDR3 loop reads CASSLGRTGGAGETQYF. CDR3 coding DNA: TGTGCCAGCAGCTTAGGGCGGACAGGGGGCGCCGGGGAGACCCAGTACTTC.

In regard to this clone: The same CDR3 is also encoded by other DNA sequences in this sample. V usage is TRBV6-5 and J usage is TRBJ2-5; 10 bases align to TRBD1. V was clipped by 6 bases and J by 4 bases; unmatched bases: 5. Germline V gene lookup returns CDR1 MNHEY and CDR2 SVGAGI. The length of the CDR3 is 14 residues. Here the CDR3 reads CASSRDRGRETQYF. CDR3 in DNA: TGTGCCAGCAGCCGGGACAGGGGAAGAGAGACCCAGTACTTC.

The chain couples TRBV5-7 to TRBJ1-5, with a weak D call TRBD1 (5 bases). TRBV5-7 counts as an open reading frame of uncertain function. V gave up 4 bases and J gave up 0 bases, with 14 bases separating them. The CDR3 loop spans 16 amino acids. CDR3 sequence reads: CASSPDRTYSNQPQHF. CDR3 DNA: TGTGCCAGCAGCCCAGACAGAACCTATAGCAATCAGCCCCAGCATTTT.

This clone is a singleton in its sample. The rearrangement links TRBV12-3 or TRBV12-4 to TRBJ1-6, with D perhaps TRBD1 (5 bases). CDR3 size: 13 residues. Trimming left V 6 bases short and J 7 bases short, with 10 bases between. This chain's CDR3 is CASRQGGNSPLHF. In DNA, the CDR3 is TGTGCCAGCAGGCAGGGAGGCAATTCACCCCTCCACTTT.

The CDR3 is CASSSGEVFTEAFF. For the CDR3, the DNA is TGTGCCAGCAGTTCGGGGGAGGTATTCACTGAAGCTTTCTTT. This chain links TRBV6-5 with TRBJ1-1; weak D call: TRBD1 (5 bases). Germline CDR1 is MNHEY and CDR2 is SVGAGI. V lost 4 bases, J lost 4 bases, and 13 bases lay in between. The CDR3 is 14 amino acids.

The genes are TRBV2 and TRBJ2-7; D perhaps matches TRBD2 (6 bases). Trimming pared 8 bases from V and 4 bases from J, leaving 18 bases between. The CDR3 totals 14 residues. Looked up from germline, CDR1 is SNHLY and CDR2 is FYNNEI. DNA of the CDR3: TGTGCCAGCTCGCCCCTACGGCTAGCGTACGAGCAGTACTTC. It specifies CASSPLRLAYEQYF.

This clone was seen just once. This chain uses TRBV29-1 with TRBJ2-7, with D maybe TRBD1 (6 bases). Trimming removed 6 bases from V and 3 bases from J, with 27 bases in between. CDR1 and CDR2 from the germline V gene are SQVTM and ANQGSEA. CDR3 length equals 17 residues. CDR3 nucleotides: TGCAGCGTAACAGGGCCCAGTGGGCTTTCCCATTTCTACGAGCAGTACTTC. Amino acids: CSVTGPSGLSHFYEQYF.

The chain links TRBV3-1 (or the pseudogene TRBV3-2) to TRBJ1-2, with TRBD1 matching 9 bases. V was pared by 0 bases and J by 6 bases, with 8 bases of the junction left unmatched. From germline, CDR1 is LGHDT and CDR2 YNNKEL (reference sequence). The CDR3 length is 16 residues. CDR3 coding DNA: TGTGCCAGCAGCCAAGATAATCCGGGACAGGGAGATGGCTACACCTTC. Protein: CASSQDNPGQGDGYTF.

The V gene is TRBV2, the J gene TRBJ1-6; 8 nucleotides agree with TRBD1. The junction had 4 bases not matched to a gene; V was cut back by 9 bases and J by 0 bases. Germline V gene data show CDR1 as SNHLY and CDR2 as FYNNEI. The CDR3 sequence is 15 residues long. The CDR3 reads CASSTGGSYNSPLHF. As DNA, the CDR3 is TGTGCCAGTAGCACAGGGGGCTCCTATAATTCACCCCTCCACTTT. Supplemented by reference TRBV2 and TRBJ1-6, the full variable domain reads EPEVTQTPSHQVTQMGQEVILRCVPISNHLYFYWYRQILGQKVEFLVSFYNNEISEKSEIFDDQFSVERPDGSNFTLKIRSTKLEDSAMYFCASSTGGSYNSPLHFGNGTRLTVT.

CDR3 coding DNA: TGTGCCAGCAGCCAAAGACAGGGGAGAAAGAACACTGAAGCTTTCTTT. Protein: CASSQRQGRKNTEAFF. The chain uses TRBV2 and TRBJ1-1, with TRBD1 matching 8 bases. The CDR3 is 16 amino acids. Trimming removed 6 bases from V and 1 base from J; junction bases left unmatched: 10. CDR1 SNHLY and CDR2 FYNNEI come from the germline V gene.

J is TRBJ2-3 and V is TRBV10-1; D gene ambiguous. The CDR3 runs to 14 residues. Germline lookup yields CDR1 WNHNN and CDR2 SYGVQD (reference sequence). With 5 bases removed from V and 0 bases from J, the gap between germline ends came to 9 bases. CDR3 region: CASSRQVSTDTQYF. The DNA for the CDR3 is TGCGCCAGCAGTAGGCAGGTCAGCACAGATACGCAGTATTTT.

The chain couples TRBV18 to TRBJ2-7; 7 nucleotides line up with TRBD1. Germline V gene sequence: CDR1 KGHSH, CDR2 LQKENI. The CDR3 extends over 14 amino acids. Trimming cost V 3 bases and J 4 bases; bases outside gene matches: 6. CDR3 amino acids: CASSPGTGVYEQYF. CDR3 DNA: TGTGCCAGCTCACCGGGAACAGGGGTATACGAGCAGTACTTC.

The CDR3 protein is CASRLNGGRLGAFF. The DNA of the CDR3 is TGTGCAAGTCGCTTAAATGGAGGGCGGCTTGGGGCTTTCTTT. This chain uses TRBV12-2 with TRBJ1-1. TRBV12-2 is a known pseudogene. This CDR3 is built from 14 residues.

The chain uses TRBV7-9 and TRBJ2-2; D might be TRBD1 (5 bases). V lost 3 bases and J 8 bases, leaving 10 bases between the germline ends. The germline V gene has CDR1 SEHNR and CDR2 FQNEAQ (reference sequence). The CDR3 loop spans 13 amino acids. CDR3 residues: CASSLEGVGELFF. As DNA, the CDR3 is TGTGCCAGCAGCTTGGAAGGGGTAGGGGAGCTGTTTTTT.